This T cell receptor beta chain is from a study of response to subunit inactivated influenza vaccine. TCRdb independently ran MiXCR on the RT-PCR reads; one entry per CDR3 protein. The data hold around 530,000 distinct CDR3 sequences, with 10% to 15% observed a single time. With 1 base removed from V and 0 bases from J, the gap between germline ends came to 9 bases. Germline assignment: CDR1 ENHRY and CDR2 SYGVKD. The CDR3 is 16 residues long. Concerning this clonotype itself: Its antigen is unknown.

Points from the study as a whole: There was a suggestion from the authors that each seasonal influenza vaccination recruits few new T cells.

Here the sequenced sample was PBMCs from blood, taken on the day of vaccination. The rearrangement uses TRBV10-3 and TRBJ2-2, with D possibly TRBD1 on 6 matching bases. This clonotype was sampled from a man aged 45-60 years who received an inactivated influenza vaccine. CDR3 coding DNA: TGTGCCATCAGTGAGTTAGGGGGAGCGAACACCGGGGAGCTGTTTTTT. It is translated as CAISELGGANTGELFF.